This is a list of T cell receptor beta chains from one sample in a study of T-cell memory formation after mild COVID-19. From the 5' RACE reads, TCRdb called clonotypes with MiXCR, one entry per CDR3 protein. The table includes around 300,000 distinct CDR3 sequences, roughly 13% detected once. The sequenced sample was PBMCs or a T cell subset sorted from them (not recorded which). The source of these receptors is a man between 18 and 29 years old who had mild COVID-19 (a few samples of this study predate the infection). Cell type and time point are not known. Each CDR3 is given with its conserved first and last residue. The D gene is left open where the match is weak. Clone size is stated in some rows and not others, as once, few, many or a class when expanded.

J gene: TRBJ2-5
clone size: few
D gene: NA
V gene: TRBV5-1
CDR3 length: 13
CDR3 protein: CASSLVGAETQYF
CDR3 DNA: TGCGCCAGCAGCTTGGTAGGGGCTGAGACCCAGTACTTC

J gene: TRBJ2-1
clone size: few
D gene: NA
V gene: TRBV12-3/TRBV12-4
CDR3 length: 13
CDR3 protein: CASSLMLAVKQFF
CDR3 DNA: TGTGCCAGCAGTTTGATGTTAGCGGTTAAGCAGTTCTTC

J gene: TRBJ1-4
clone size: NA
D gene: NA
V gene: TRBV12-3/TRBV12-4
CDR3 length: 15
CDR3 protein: CASSLGRGSYEKLFF
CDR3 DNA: TGTGCCAGCAGTTTAGGCAGGGGTTCCTATGAAAAACTGTTTTTT

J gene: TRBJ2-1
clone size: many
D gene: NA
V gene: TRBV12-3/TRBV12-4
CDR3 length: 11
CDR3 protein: CASSFWVEQFF
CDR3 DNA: TGTGCCAGCAGTTTTTGGGTTGAGCAGTTCTTC

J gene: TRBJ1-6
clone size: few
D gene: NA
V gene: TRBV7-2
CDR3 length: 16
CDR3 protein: CASSLVFGRVNSPLHF
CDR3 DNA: TGTGCCAGCAGCTTAGTATTCGGCAGGGTGAATTCACCCCTCCACTTT

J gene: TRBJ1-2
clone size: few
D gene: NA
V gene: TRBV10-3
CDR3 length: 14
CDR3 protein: CAIRGGQGPYGYTF
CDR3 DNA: TGTGCCATCAGGGGGGGTCAAGGCCCCTATGGCTACACCTTC

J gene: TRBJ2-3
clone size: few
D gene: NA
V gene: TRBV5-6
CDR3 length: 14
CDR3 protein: CASRGRGWPDTQYF
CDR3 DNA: TGTGCCAGCAGGGGAAGGGGCTGGCCAGATACGCAGTATTTT

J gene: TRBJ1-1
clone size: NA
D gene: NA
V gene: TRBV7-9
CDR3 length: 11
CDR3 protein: CASRPRTEAFF
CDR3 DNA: TGTGCCAGCAGGCCTCGCACTGAAGCTTTCTTT

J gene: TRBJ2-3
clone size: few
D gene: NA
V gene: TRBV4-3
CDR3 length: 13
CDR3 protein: CASSQELMWVQYF
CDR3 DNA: TGCGCCAGCAGCCAAGAATTGATGTGGGTGCAGTATTTT

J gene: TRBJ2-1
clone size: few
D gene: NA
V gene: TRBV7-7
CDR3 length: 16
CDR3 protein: CASSSGRTVEGNEQFF
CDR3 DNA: TGTGCCAGCAGCTCAGGGAGGACAGTCGAGGGCAATGAGCAGTTCTTC

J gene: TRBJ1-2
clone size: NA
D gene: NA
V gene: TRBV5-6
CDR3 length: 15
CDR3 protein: CASSLPRSENYGYTF
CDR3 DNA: TGTGCCAGCAGCTTGCCCCGCAGCGAGAACTATGGCTACACCTTC

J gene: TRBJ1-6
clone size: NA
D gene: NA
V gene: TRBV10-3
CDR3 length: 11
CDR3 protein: CAISSEGPLHF
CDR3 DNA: TGTGCCATCAGCTCGGAGGGGCCCCTCCACTTT

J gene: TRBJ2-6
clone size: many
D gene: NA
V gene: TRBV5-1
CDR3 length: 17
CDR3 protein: CASSYLPGGPGANVLTF
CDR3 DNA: TGCGCCAGCAGCTACCTACCCGGGGGTCCAGGGGCCAACGTCCTGACTTTC

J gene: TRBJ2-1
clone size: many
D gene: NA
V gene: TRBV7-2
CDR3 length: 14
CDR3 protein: CASSPQQIYNEQFF
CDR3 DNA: TGTGCCAGCAGCCCACAGCAGATTTACAATGAGCAGTTCTTC

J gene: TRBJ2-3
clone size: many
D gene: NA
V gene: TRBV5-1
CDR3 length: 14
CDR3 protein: CASSLVPGADTQYF
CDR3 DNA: TGCGCCAGCAGCCTGGTACCGGGGGCAGATACGCAGTATTTT

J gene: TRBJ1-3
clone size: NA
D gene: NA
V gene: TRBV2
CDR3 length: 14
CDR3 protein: CASSDQGAGNTIYF
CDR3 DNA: TGTGCCAGCAGTGATCAGGGTGCTGGAAACACCATATATTTT

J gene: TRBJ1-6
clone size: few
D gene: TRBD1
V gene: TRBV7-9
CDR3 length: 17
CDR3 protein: CASSSGGGQGFASPLHF
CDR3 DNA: TGTGCCAGCAGCTCCGGGGGGGGACAGGGATTCGCGTCACCCCTCCACTTT

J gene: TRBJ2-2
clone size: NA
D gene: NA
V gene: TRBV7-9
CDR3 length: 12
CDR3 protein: CASRQAAGELFF
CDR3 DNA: TGTGCCAGCAGGCAGGCAGCCGGGGAGCTGTTTTTT

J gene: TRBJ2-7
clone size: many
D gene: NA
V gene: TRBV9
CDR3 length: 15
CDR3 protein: CASSVVAGATYEQYF
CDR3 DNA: TGTGCCAGCAGCGTAGTGGCAGGTGCCACCTACGAGCAGTACTTC

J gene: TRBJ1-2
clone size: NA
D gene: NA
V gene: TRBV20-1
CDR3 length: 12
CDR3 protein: CSAAADSYGYTF
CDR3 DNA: TGCAGTGCCGCGGCGGACAGCTATGGCTACACCTTC

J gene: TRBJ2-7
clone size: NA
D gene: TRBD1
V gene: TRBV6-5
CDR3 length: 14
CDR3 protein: CAARDSLKPYEQYF
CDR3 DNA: TGTGCTGCCCGGGACAGCCTAAAACCCTACGAGCAGTACTTC

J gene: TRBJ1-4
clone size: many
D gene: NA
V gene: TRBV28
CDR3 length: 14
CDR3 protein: CASSLPGRGEKLFF
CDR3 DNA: TGTGCCAGCAGTTTACCCGGGAGGGGTGAAAAACTGTTTTTT

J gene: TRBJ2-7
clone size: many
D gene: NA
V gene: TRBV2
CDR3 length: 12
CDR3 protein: CASSERAYEQYF
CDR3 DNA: TGTGCCAGCAGTGAACGGGCCTACGAGCAGTACTTC

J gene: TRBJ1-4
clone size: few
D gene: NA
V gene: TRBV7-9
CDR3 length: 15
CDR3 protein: CASSLRAGRSEKLFF
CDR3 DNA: TGTGCCAGCAGCTTAAGAGCAGGGCGTAGTGAAAAACTGTTTTTT

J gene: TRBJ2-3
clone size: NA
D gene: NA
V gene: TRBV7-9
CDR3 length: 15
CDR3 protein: CASSSGTTDTDTQYF
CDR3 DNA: TGTGCCAGCAGCTCCGGAACGACGGACACAGATACGCAGTATTTT

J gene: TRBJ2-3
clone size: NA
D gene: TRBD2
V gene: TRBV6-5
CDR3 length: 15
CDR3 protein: CASGTSGGATDTQYF
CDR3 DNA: TGTGCCAGCGGGACTAGCGGGGGGGCGACAGATACGCAGTATTTT

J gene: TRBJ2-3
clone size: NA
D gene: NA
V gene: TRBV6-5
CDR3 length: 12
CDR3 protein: CASSNLRGMQYF
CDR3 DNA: TGTGCCAGCAGCAACCTCCGTGGGATGCAGTATTTT

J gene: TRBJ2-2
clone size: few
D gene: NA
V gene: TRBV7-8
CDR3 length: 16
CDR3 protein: CASSLRHSANTGELFF
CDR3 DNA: TGTGCCAGCAGCTTAAGACACTCAGCGAACACCGGGGAGCTGTTTTTT

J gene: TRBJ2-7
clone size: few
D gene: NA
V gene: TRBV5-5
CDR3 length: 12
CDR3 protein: CASSLSDYEQYF
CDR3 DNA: TGTGCCAGCAGCTTGTCAGACTACGAGCAGTACTTC

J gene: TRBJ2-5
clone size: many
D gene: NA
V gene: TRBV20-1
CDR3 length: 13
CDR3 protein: CAPTQGSPQTQYF
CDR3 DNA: TGCGCCCCCACGCAAGGATCGCCCCAGACCCAGTACTTC

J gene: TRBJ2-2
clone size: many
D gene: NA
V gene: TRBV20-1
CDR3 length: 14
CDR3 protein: CSARDPQGSGELFF
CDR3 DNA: TGCAGTGCTAGAGATCCGCAGGGTAGCGGGGAGCTGTTTTTT

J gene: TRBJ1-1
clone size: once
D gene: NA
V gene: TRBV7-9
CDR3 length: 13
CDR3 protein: CASSFAGTTEAFF
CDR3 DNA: TGTGCCAGCAGCTTTGCAGGGACCACTGAAGCTTTCTTT

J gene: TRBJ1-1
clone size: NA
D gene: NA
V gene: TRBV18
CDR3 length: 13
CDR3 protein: CASSPVFNTEAFF
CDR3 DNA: TGTGCCAGCTCACCAGTCTTTAACACTGAAGCTTTCTTT

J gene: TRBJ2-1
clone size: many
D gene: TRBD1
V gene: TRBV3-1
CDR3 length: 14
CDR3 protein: CASAGQGAANEQFF
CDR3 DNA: TGTGCCAGCGCGGGACAGGGTGCCGCCAATGAGCAGTTCTTC

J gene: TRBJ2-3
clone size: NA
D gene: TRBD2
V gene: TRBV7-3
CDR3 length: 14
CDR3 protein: CASSWTSGALAQYF
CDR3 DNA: TGTGCCAGCAGCTGGACTAGCGGGGCCTTAGCGCAGTATTTT

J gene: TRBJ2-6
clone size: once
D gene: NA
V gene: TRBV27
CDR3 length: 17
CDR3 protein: CASSPRTANSGANVLIF
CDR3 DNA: TGTGCCAGCAGTCCTCGGACGGCCAACTCTGGGGCCAACGTCCTGATTTTC

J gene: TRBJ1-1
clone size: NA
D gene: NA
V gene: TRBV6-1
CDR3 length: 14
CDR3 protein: CASRIVTGNTEAFF
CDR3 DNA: TGTGCCAGCAGGATAGTCACGGGGAACACTGAAGCTTTCTTT

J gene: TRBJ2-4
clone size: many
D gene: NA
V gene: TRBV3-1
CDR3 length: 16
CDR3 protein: CASSSRQQGAKNIQYF
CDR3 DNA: TGTGCCAGCAGCTCCAGACAACAGGGAGCCAAAAACATTCAGTACTTC

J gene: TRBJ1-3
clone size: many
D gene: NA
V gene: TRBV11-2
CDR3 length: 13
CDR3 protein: CASSLMRGDTIYF
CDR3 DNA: TGTGCCAGCAGCTTAATGCGTGGGGACACCATATATTTT

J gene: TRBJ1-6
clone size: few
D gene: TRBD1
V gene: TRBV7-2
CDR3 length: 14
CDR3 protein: CASSLDRGWSPLHF
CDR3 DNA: TGTGCCAGCAGCTTAGACAGGGGATGGTCACCCCTCCACTTT

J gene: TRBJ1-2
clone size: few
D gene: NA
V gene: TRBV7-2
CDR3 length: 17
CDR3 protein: CASSPVRVGESNYGYTF
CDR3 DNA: TGTGCCAGCAGCCCCGTCCGGGTGGGAGAGTCGAACTATGGCTACACCTTC

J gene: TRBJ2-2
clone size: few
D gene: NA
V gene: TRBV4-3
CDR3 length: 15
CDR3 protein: CASSPLALDTGELFF
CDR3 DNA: TGCGCCAGCAGCCCACTGGCCCTGGACACCGGGGAGCTGTTTTTT

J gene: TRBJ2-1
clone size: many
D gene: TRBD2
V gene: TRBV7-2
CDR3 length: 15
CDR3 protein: CASSPASGGGLEQFF
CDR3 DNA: TGTGCCAGCAGCCCTGCTAGCGGGGGGGGCCTTGAGCAGTTCTTC

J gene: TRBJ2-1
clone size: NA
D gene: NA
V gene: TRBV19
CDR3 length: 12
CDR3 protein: CASSIRGYEQFF
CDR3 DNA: TGTGCCAGTAGTATTCGTGGGTATGAGCAGTTCTTC

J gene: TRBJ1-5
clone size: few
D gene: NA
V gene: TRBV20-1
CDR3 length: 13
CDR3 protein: CSAKGGQHQPQHF
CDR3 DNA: TGCAGTGCTAAGGGCGGACAACATCAGCCCCAGCATTTT

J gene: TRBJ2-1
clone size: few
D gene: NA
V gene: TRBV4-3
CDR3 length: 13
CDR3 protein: CASSQESYNEQFF
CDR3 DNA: TGCGCCAGCAGCCAAGAGTCCTACAATGAGCAGTTCTTC

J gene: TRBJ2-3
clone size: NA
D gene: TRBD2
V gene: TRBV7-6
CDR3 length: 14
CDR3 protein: CASSKAGGPDTQYF
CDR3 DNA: TGTGCCAGCAGCAAAGCGGGGGGCCCAGATACGCAGTATTTT